The 26 T cell receptor beta chains in this list originate from one sample, sequenced in a study of shared clonotypes between healthy human individuals. Using immunoSEQ multiplex PCR, the repertoire was profiled, and TCRdb retains in-frame clones only, with some absent. The sample has about 2.4 million clones, around 90% seen once. The sequenced sample consisted of naive CD4+ T cells sorted from blood. Subset given: CD45RA+ positively selected. The source is a man younger than 35 in good health.

The chain combines TRBV7-9 with TRBJ2-5; D is ambiguous. The V end was cut by 4 bases, the J end by 3 bases, with 9 bases between. The CDR3 loop spans 13 amino acids. CDR1 SEHNR and CDR2 FQNEAQ come from the germline V gene (reference sequence). The CDR3 protein is CASSSYRKETQYF. For the CDR3, the DNA is TGTGCCAGCAGCTCGTACCGAAAAGAGACCCAGTACTTC.

Notes on this clone: At the DNA level, this CDR3 is encoded by other sequences in the same sample as well. The chain carries TRBV2 and TRBJ1-2, with unresolved D. Trimming took 1 base from V and 8 from J, leaving 2 bases between them. Germline values: CDR1 SNHLY, CDR2 FYNNEI. The CDR3 totals 10 residues. The CDR3: CASSEGGYTF. The CDR3 DNA sequence: TGTGCCAGCAGTGAAGGAGGCTACACCTTC.

Worth noting for this clone: The same CDR3 also results from other DNA sequences found in this sample. V and J are TRBV6-1 and TRBJ2-7, with D uncertain. Germline CDR1 MNHNS, CDR2 SASEGT. The CDR3 extends over 11 amino acids. V was pared by 6 bases and J by 4 bases, with 7 bases between. CDR3 residues: CASSSLYEQYF. CDR3 bases: TGTGCCAGCAGCTCTCTTTACGAGCAGTACTTC.

With respect to this clone: This CDR3 is also generated by other DNA sequences in the sample. The chain combines TRBV5-1 with TRBJ1-1; D not resolved. V was pared by 3 bases and J by 1 base, with 7 bases between. CDR1 and CDR2 (germline): SGHRS, YFSETQ. CDR3 length equals 13 residues. CDR3 sequence reads: CASSSPGNTEAFF. In nucleotides, the CDR3 is TGCGCCAGCAGCTCACCAGGGAACACTGAAGCTTTCTTT. Full variable domain (remainder filled in from reference TRBV5-1 and TRBJ1-1): KAGVTQTPRYLIKTRGQQVTLSCSPISGHRSVSWYQQTPGQGLQFLFEYFSETQRNKGNFPGRFSGRQFSNSRSEMNVSTLELGDSALYLCASSSPGNTEAFFGQGTRLTVV.

The chain carries TRBV18 and TRBJ1-5, with D possibly being TRBD1 (5 bases). V was cut by 8 bases and J by 4 bases, with 15 bases left in between. The CDR3 spans 14 residues. Germline CDR1 and CDR2: KGHSH and LQKENI. CDR3 DNA sequence: TGTGCCAGCGCCACCAGGGAGGGGAATCAGCCCCAGCATTTT. Translation gives CASATREGNQPQHF.

This sequence joins TRBV30 and TRBJ1-1, with unresolved D. From germline, CDR1 is GTSNPN and CDR2 SVGIG (reference sequence). The germline V and J ends were trimmed by 2 bases and 1 base, with 8 bases remaining between them. This CDR3 spans 13 amino acids. As DNA, the CDR3 is TGTGCCTGGAGTCCGAGCCGGAACACTGAAGCTTTCTTT. Amino acids: CAWSPSRNTEAFF.

This clone appeared a single time. This same CDR3 is encoded by further DNA sequences in the sample. V is TRBV5-4 and J is TRBJ2-5; D unresolved. The germline gives CDR1 SGHNT, CDR2 YYREEE (reference sequence). The length of the CDR3 is 11 residues. V gave up 1 base and J gave up 7 bases, with 5 bases separating them. The CDR3 coding sequence is TGTGCCAGCAGCTTGTCTGGGACCCAGTACTTC. Protein sequence: CASSLSGTQYF.

The chain is built from TRBV4-1 and TRBJ2-4, with D possibly matching TRBD2 (5 bases). The length of the CDR3 is 18 residues. V dropped 3 bases and J dropped 0 bases, with 18 bases sitting between them. Germline V CDR1 and CDR2: MGHRA, YSYEKL. For the CDR3, the DNA is TGCGCCAGCAGCCAGGTGGGAGACTCCCCCGGAGCCAAAAACATTCAGTACTTC. The encoded protein is CASSQVGDSPGAKNIQYF.

The V call is TRBV29-1, the J call TRBJ1-1; D may be TRBD1 (5 bases). The V and J ends lost 2 bases and 1 base respectively, with 17 bases between them. The CDR3 contains 16 residues. Looked up from germline, CDR1 is SQVTM and CDR2 is ANQGSEA. CDR3 residues: CSVESGLGVANTEAFF. CDR3 sequence (DNA): TGCAGCGTTGAATCTGGCCTAGGGGTAGCGAACACTGAAGCTTTCTTT.

This chain links TRBV6-6 with TRBJ2-7; TRBD1 agrees at 9 bases. CDR1 and CDR2 (germline): MNHNY, SVGAGI (reference sequence). Unmatched junction bases numbered 9, after V lost 4 bases and J lost 2 bases. The CDR3 is 16 amino acids. CDR3 amino acids: CASSSPGQGVTYEQYF. CDR3 nucleotides: TGTGCCAGCAGTTCCCCGGGACAGGGAGTTACCTACGAGCAGTACTTC.

V is TRBV10-3 and J is TRBJ2-5, with D perhaps being TRBD1 or TRBD2 (5 bases each). The CDR3 extends over 13 amino acids. V lost 6 bases, J lost 5 bases, and 13 bases lay in between. Germline CDR1 reads ENHRY; CDR2 reads SYGVKD. Here the CDR3 reads CAISGDRWETQYF. The DNA for the CDR3 is TGTGCCATCAGCGGGGACCGCTGGGAGACCCAGTACTTC.

This chain uses TRBV7-9 with TRBJ1-4; 8 bases align to TRBD1. This CDR3 spans 16 amino acids. V gave up 5 bases and J gave up 8 bases; unmatched junction bases: 13. Germline CDR1 and CDR2: SEHNR and FQNEAQ (reference sequence). CDR3 loop: CASSPLGTGIGEKLFF. CDR3 bases: TGTGCCAGCAGCCCCCTCGGGACAGGAATCGGAGAAAAACTGTTTTTT.

The chain joins TRBV5-1 to TRBJ1-1; D is uncertain. CDR1 and CDR2 (germline): SGHRS, YFSETQ. This CDR3 region has 11 residues. The germline V and J ends were trimmed by 7 bases and 3 bases, with 7 bases remaining between them. This CDR3 reads CASRTDTEAFF. The CDR3 nucleotides are TGCGCCAGCCGGACGGACACTGAAGCTTTCTTT.

The chain links TRBV12-5 to TRBJ2-1, with D hard to call. Trimming took off 6 bases at V and 7 bases at J, with 13 bases between the two ends. Germline CDR1 LGHNT, CDR2 FRNRAP. The CDR3 contains 13 residues. The DNA of the CDR3 is TGTGCTAGTGGGTCCGGGTCCCGAAATGAGCAGTTCTTC. This gives the protein CASGSGSRNEQFF. The full variable domain, with the rest looked up from reference TRBV12-5 and TRBJ2-1, is DARVTQTPRHKVTEMGQEVTMRCQPILGHNTVFWYRQTMMQGLELLAYFRNRAPLDDSGMPKDRFSAEMPDATLATLKIQPSEPRDSAVYFCASGSGSRNEQFFGPGTRLTVL.

The gene calls are TRBV2 and TRBJ1-6, with D unclear. The V and J ends lost 5 bases and 5 bases respectively, with 10 bases between them. The length of the CDR3 is 14 residues. Germline CDR1 is SNHLY and CDR2 is FYNNEI. CDR3 nucleotide sequence: TGTGCCAGCAGTAGATTAATGCATAATTCACCCCTCCACTTT. This translates into CASSRLMHNSPLHF.

This chain connects TRBV19 to TRBJ1-2, with 8 bases lining up with TRBD1. The CDR3 loop spans 13 amino acids. Germline V gene sequence: CDR1 LNHDA, CDR2 SQIVND (reference sequence). J gave up 7 bases and V 5 bases, and 6 bases lay outside the gene matches. The CDR3 region has the DNA TGTGCCAGTAGTCTTCAGACAGGGGCTGGCTACACCTTC. It encodes CASSLQTGAGYTF.

This clone was detected only once. The chain employs TRBV2 and TRBJ2-3; 11 nucleotides agree with TRBD1. Germline loops: CDR1 SNHLY, CDR2 FYNNEI. This CDR3 spans 14 amino acids. The J segment lost 6 bases and the V segment lost 5 bases, leaving 4 bases of the junction unmatched. The CDR3 region is CASSPDRGPDTQYF. DNA of the CDR3: TGTGCCAGCAGTCCGGACAGGGGGCCGGATACGCAGTATTTT.

The gene calls are TRBV27 and TRBJ1-2; 7 bases are a match to TRBD1. The ends lost 5 bases at V and 4 bases at J; junction bases unmatched: 4. This CDR3 region has 13 residues. CDR1 and CDR2 (germline): MNHEY, SMNVEV (reference sequence). CDR3 sequence reads: CASSPRQGYGYTF. CDR3 DNA sequence: TGTGCCAGCAGTCCCCGACAGGGCTATGGCTACACCTTC.

V gene TRBV6-1 combines with J gene TRBJ1-4; D is possibly TRBD1 (5 bases). Germline V lookup: CDR1 MNHNS, CDR2 SASEGT. CDR3 length: 14 amino acids. The V and J ends lost 3 bases and 7 bases respectively, with 12 bases between them. In nucleotides, the CDR3 is TGTGCCAGCAGTGACGGGACGGGCGGTGAAAAACTGTTTTTT. Its translation is CASSDGTGGEKLFF.

A word on this clone: A read error may be the cause here, since a much bigger clone is one base away. The same CDR3 also results from other DNA sequences found in this sample. The chain recombines TRBV20-1 with TRBJ2-3; D not certain. The CDR3 has 10 amino acids. Germline CDR1 and CDR2: DFQATT and SNEGSKA (reference sequence). Trimming cost V 6 bases and J 3 bases, with 4 bases left between them. For the CDR3, the DNA is TGCAGTGCCAGGACAGATACGCAGTATTTT. Translated, it gives CSARTDTQYF.

This chain links TRBV5-1 with TRBJ1-1, with D possibly TRBD1 on 5 matching bases. The CDR3 runs 15 residues. The V gene lost 3 bases and the J gene lost 5 bases, with 17 bases spanning the gap. CDR1 and CDR2 from the germline V gene are SGHRS and YFSETQ. CDR3 sequence reads: CASSSLEGVATEAFF. Here the CDR3 DNA reads TGCGCCAGCAGCTCATTGGAAGGGGTTGCGACTGAAGCTTTCTTT.

V usage is TRBV7-9 and J usage is TRBJ1-1, with 10 bases lining up with TRBD1. The CDR3 runs to 13 residues. V shed 5 bases, J shed 7 bases, and the junction held 4 bases outside the gene matches. Germline assignment: CDR1 SEHNR and CDR2 FQNEAQ (reference sequence). The CDR3 loop reads CASSGGQGSEAFF. For the CDR3, the DNA is TGTGCCAGCAGCGGGGGACAGGGGAGTGAAGCTTTCTTT.

This clone showed up just once. This sequence joins TRBV10-3 and TRBJ2-7, with TRBD2 matching over 13 bases. The CDR3 runs 21 residues. V shed 0 bases, J shed 0 bases, and the junction held 14 bases outside the gene matches. Germline V CDR1 and CDR2: ENHRY, SYGVKD. CDR3 sequence reads: CAISESRKLAGGPLSSYEQYF. The CDR3 nucleotides read TGTGCCATCAGTGAGTCGAGAAAACTAGCGGGAGGGCCTTTGAGCTCCTACGAGCAGTACTTC.

This clone was seen just once. The rearrangement links TRBV28 to TRBJ2-1, with 7 bases identical to TRBD2. Per germline, CDR1 MDHEN and CDR2 SYDVKM. The J segment lost 3 bases and the V segment lost 8 bases, leaving 7 bases of the junction unmatched. The CDR3 loop spans 14 amino acids. CDR3 region: CASSKAGDYNEQFF. CDR3 sequence (DNA): TGTGCCAGCTCCAAGGCGGGGGACTACAATGAGCAGTTCTTC. The whole variable domain, filled in from reference TRBV28 and TRBJ2-1, reads DVKVTQSSRYLVKRTGEKVFLECVQDMDHENMFWYRQDPGLGLRLIYFSYDVKMKEKGDIPEGYSVSREKKERFSLILESASTNQTSMYLCASSKAGDYNEQFFGPGTRLTVL.

The CDR3 coding sequence is TGTGCCAGCAGTTGGGGGGAAGTGAACACCGGGGAGCTGTTTTTT. Translation gives CASSWGEVNTGELFF. V and J are TRBV6-1 and TRBJ2-2; a possible D gene is TRBD2 (6 bases). CDR3 length equals 15 residues. Germline V gene data show CDR1 as MNHNS and CDR2 as SASEGT. Trimming shortened V by 5 bases and J by 1 base, and 11 bases separated the two germline ends.

The chain recombines TRBV21-1 with TRBJ1-5. TRBV21-1 is given as a pseudogene. The CDR3 covers 16 residues. CDR3 DNA sequence: TGTGCCAGCAGCACGGGGGGGACTCGTAGCAATCAGCCCCAGCATTTT. This translates into CASSTGGTRSNQPQHF.